This T cell receptor beta chain was recorded in a study of cytomegalovirus exposure and HLA in healthy donors. Study details: Findings of an earlier analysis included roughly 110 million unique TCR beta sequences from some 200 million T cells. Study observations and caveats: In vitro experiments confirmed that three CMV-associated chains were specific for CMV antigens.

The PCR contained 60 Vbeta and 13 Jbeta primers. Produced via immunoSEQ multiplex PCR; TCRdb's table is partial and in-frame only. Among 160,000 or so clones listed, approximately 80% were seen once. This CDR3 spans 13 amino acids. Trimming removed 4 bases at V and 4 bases at J, with 10 bases between. From germline, CDR1 is SNHLY and CDR2 FYNNEI. As concerns this clone: Its antigen is as yet unknown.

Sequencing was performed on PBMCs. The TCR sequence derives from a woman aged 30 to 39 in good health and CMV-seropositive. The chain couples TRBV2 to TRBJ1-2; D might be TRBD1 (6 bases). CDR3 nucleotides: TGTGCCAGCAGTGCAGGGGTTGGCTATGGCTACACCTTC. Encoded protein: CASSAGVGYGYTF.